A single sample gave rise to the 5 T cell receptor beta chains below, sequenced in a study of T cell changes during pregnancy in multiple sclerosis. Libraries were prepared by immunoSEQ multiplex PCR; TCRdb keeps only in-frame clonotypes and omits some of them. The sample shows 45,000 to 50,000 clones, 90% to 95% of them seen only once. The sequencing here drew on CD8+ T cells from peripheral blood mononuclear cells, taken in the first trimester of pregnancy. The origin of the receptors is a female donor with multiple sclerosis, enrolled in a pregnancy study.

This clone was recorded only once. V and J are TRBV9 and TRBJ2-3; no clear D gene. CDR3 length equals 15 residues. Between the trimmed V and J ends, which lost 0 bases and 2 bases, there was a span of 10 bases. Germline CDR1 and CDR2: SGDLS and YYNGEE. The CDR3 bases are TGTGCCAGCAGCGTAGGGCTAGTTGCCACAGATACGCAGTATTTT. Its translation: CASSVGLVATDTQYF.

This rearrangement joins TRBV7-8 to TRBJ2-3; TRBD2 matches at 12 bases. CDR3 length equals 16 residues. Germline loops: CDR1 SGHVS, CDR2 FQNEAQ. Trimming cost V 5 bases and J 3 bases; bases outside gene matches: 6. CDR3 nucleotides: TGTGCCAGCAGCCGGCCCACTAGCGGGAGGACAGATACGCAGTATTTT. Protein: CASSRPTSGRTDTQYF.

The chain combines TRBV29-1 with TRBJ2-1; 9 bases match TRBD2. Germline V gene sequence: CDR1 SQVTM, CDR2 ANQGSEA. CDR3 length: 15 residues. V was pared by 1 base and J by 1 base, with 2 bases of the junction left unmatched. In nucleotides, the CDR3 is TGCAGCGTTGAAGGGCGGGAGGGGTCCTACAATGAGCAGTTCTTC. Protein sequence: CSVEGREGSYNEQFF.

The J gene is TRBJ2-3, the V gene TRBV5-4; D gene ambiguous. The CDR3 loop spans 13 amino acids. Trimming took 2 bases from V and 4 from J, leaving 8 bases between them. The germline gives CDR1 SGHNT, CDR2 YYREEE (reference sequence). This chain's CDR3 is CASSFYSADTQYF. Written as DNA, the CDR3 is TGTGCCAGCAGCTTCTATTCGGCAGATACGCAGTATTTT.

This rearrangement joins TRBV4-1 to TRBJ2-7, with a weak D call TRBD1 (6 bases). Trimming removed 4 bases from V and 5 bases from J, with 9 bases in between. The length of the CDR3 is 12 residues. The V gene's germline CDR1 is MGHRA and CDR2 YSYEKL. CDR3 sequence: CASSRSGDEQYF. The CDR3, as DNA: TGCGCCAGCAGCCGTTCAGGGGACGAGCAGTACTTC.